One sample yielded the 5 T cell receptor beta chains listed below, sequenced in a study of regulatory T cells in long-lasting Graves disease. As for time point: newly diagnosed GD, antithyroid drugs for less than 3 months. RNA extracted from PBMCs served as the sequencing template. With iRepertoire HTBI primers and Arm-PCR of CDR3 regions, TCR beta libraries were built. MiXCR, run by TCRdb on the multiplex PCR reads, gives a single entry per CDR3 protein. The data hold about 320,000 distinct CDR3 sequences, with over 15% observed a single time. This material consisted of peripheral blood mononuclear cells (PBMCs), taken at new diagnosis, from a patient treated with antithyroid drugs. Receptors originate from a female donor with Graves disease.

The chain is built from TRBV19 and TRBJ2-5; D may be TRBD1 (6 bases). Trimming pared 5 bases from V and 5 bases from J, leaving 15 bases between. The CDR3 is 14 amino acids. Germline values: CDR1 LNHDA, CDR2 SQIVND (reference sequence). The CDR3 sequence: CASSSGHPPETQYF. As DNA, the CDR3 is TGTGCCAGTAGTTCGGGACATCCCCCGGAGACCCAGTACTTC.

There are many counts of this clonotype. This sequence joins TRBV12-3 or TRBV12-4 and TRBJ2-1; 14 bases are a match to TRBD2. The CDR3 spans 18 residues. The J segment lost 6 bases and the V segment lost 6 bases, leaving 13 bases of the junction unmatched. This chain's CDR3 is CASRPRPGLAGEGNEQFF. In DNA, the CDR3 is TGTGCCAGCAGGCCAAGGCCGGGACTAGCGGGAGAAGGCAATGAGCAGTTCTTC.

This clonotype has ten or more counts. The CDR3: CASSRGQEEKLFF. CDR3 coding DNA: TGCGCCAGCAGCAGGGGGCAGGAAGAAAAACTGTTTTTT. This chain joins TRBV5-1 and TRBJ1-4, with 7 bases identical to TRBD1. Germline CDR1 is SGHRS and CDR2 is YFSETQ. The CDR3 is 13 residues long. The J segment lost 8 bases and the V segment lost 4 bases, leaving 5 bases of the junction unmatched.

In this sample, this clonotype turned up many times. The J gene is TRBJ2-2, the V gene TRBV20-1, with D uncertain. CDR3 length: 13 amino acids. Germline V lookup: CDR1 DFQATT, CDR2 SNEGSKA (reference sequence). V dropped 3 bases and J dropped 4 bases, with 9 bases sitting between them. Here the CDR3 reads CSARDVVTGELFF. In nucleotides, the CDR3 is TGCAGTGCTAGGGATGTTGTCACCGGGGAGCTGTTTTTT.

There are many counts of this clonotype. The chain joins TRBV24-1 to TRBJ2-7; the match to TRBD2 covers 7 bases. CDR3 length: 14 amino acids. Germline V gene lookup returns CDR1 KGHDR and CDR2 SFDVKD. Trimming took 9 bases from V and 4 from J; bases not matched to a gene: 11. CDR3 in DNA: TGTGCCACCCGAACTAGCGCCAGAAGGTACGAGCAGTACTTC. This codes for CATRTSARRYEQYF.